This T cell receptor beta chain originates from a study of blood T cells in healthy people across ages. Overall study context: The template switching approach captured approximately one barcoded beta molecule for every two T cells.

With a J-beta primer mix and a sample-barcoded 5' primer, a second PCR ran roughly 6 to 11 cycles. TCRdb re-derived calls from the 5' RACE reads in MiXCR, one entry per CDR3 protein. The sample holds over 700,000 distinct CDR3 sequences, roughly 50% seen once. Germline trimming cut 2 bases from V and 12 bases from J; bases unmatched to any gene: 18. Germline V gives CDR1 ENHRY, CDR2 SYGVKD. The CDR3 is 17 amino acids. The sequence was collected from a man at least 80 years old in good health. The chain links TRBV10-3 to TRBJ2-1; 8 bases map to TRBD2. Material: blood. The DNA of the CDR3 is TGTGCCATCAGTGAGGTTTTTCTAGCGGGCTCCCAACGGGGGCAGTTCTTC. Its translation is CAISEVFLAGSQRGQFF.